Each of the 17 T cell receptor beta chains below was sequenced from the same sample in a study of blood T cells in healthy people across ages. Next came a second PCR, run for about 6 to 11 cycles, which used a sample-barcoded 5' primer along with a J-beta primer mix. TCRdb recomputed calls from the 5' RACE reads with MiXCR, one row per CDR3 protein. Of roughly 800,000 distinct CDR3 sequences in the sample, more than 25% were seen once. The same specimen was also included in a second study, on T cells of mothers and their children.

The sample taken for sequencing was blood. These receptors were taken from a boy younger than 18 in good health.

This chain connects TRBV15 to TRBJ2-5; 10 bases are a match to TRBD1. Near its end, the DNA agrees better with TRBJ2-7, so the J call may be wrong. This CDR3 has 17 amino acids. The germline gives CDR1 LNHNV, CDR2 YYDKDF (reference sequence). CDR3: CATSRDYGQGVFYEQYF. CDR3 sequence (DNA): TGTGCCACCAGCAGAGACTACGGACAGGGGGTTTTCTACGAGCAGTACTTC.

The chain uses TRBV21-1 and TRBJ1-1. TRBV21-1 is a pseudogene locus. This CDR3 is 14 amino acids long. The chain's CDR3 is CASSQGPANTEAFF. The CDR3 DNA is TGTGCCAGCAGCCAAGGGCCGGCGAACACTGAAGCTTTCTTT.

The CDR3, as DNA: TGTGCCAGCAGTTACTCTCGGTTATGGACAGATACGCAGTATTTT. Protein sequence: CASSYSRLWTDTQYF. This chain joins TRBV6-5 and TRBJ2-3; D is ambiguous. Trimming removed 0 bases from V and 3 bases from J, with 10 bases in between. Germline lookup yields CDR1 MNHEY and CDR2 SVGAGI. The CDR3 covers 15 residues.

V is TRBV5-1 and J is TRBJ2-2; D possibly corresponds to TRBD1 (6 bases). Trimming left V 3 bases short and J 4 bases short, with 10 bases between. CDR1 and CDR2 from the germline V gene are SGHRS and YFSETQ. The CDR3 has 14 amino acids. CDR3 region: CASSSGQPTGELFF. CDR3 DNA sequence: TGCGCCAGCAGCTCTGGACAGCCCACCGGGGAGCTGTTTTTT.

This clonotype has just a few counts. The chain is built from TRBV5-1 and TRBJ2-1; a weak D match, TRBD1 (6 bases). CDR1 and CDR2 from the germline V gene are SGHRS and YFSETQ. The length of the CDR3 is 13 residues. With 4 bases removed from V and 8 bases from J, the gap between germline ends came to 13 bases. CDR3 loop: CASSGGLSHEQFF. Written as DNA, the CDR3 is TGCGCCAGCAGCGGGGGCCTCTCTCATGAGCAGTTCTTC. The full variable domain, completed using reference TRBV5-1 and TRBJ2-1, is KAGVTQTPRYLIKTRGQQVTLSCSPISGHRSVSWYQQTPGQGLQFLFEYFSETQRNKGNFPGRFSGRQFSNSRSEMNVSTLELGDSALYLCASSGGLSHEQFFGPGTRLTVL.

V and J are TRBV28 and TRBJ2-4; D could derive from TRBD1 or TRBD2 (6 bases each). This CDR3 is built from 17 residues. Trimming took 6 bases from V and 0 from J, leaving 18 bases between them. Germline CDR1 reads MDHEN; CDR2 reads SYDVKM. The CDR3 nucleotides are TGTGCCAGCAGCCCCGTCACGGAGGGGGAAGCCAAAAACATTCAGTACTTC. Its protein is CASSPVTEGEAKNIQYF.

This clonotype appeared a few times. The chain couples TRBV3-1 to TRBJ2-1, with a possible D match to TRBD1 (6 bases). CDR1 and CDR2 (germline): LGHDT, YNNKEL (reference sequence). V was pared by 4 bases and J by 15 bases, with 22 bases between. The CDR3 has 14 residues. The CDR3 loop is CASSLQPQGLKRFF. DNA of the CDR3: TGTGCCAGCAGCCTTCAACCACAGGGCCTTAAGCGGTTCTTC.

The V and J genes are TRBV5-1 and TRBJ2-7, with D perhaps assigned TRBD1 or TRBD2 (5 bases each). The CDR3 extends over 14 amino acids. The germline V and J ends were trimmed by 3 bases and 6 bases, with 16 bases remaining between them. Germline-derived CDR1 and CDR2 are SGHRS and YFSETQ. The CDR3 nucleotides read TGCGCCAGCAGCTCCTTCGGGGCTGCATCCGAGCAGTACTTC. It codes for CASSSFGAASEQYF.

A remark on this clonotype: Sequence at one end of the junction differs from germline and may be a read error. V and J are TRBV5-1 and TRBJ2-6, with D perhaps matching TRBD1 (5 bases). Germline loops: CDR1 SGHRS, CDR2 YFSETQ. The CDR3 consists of 19 residues. In DNA, the CDR3 is TGCGCCAGCAGCTTGGCTCGGAGAAGGAGAGCATCTGGGGCCAACATCCTGACTTTC. Protein sequence: CASSLARRRRASGANILTF.

This clonotype was counted a few times. The gene calls are TRBV3-1 and TRBJ2-5; tentative D call: TRBD1 (6 bases). V was pared by 3 bases and J by 5 bases, with 16 bases between. Per the germline V gene, CDR1 is LGHDT and CDR2 is YNNKEL (reference sequence). This CDR3 has 15 amino acids. Here the CDR3 DNA reads TGTGCCAGCAGCCAGGGACATGGGGGCGCGGAGACCCAGTACTTC. Amino acids: CASSQGHGGAETQYF.

The chain carries TRBV3-1 and TRBJ1-3; possible D gene TRBD1, 5 bases. Germline V gene sequence: CDR1 LGHDT, CDR2 YNNKEL (reference sequence). The CDR3 has 16 residues. The V end lost 3 bases, the J end lost 0 bases, and 12 bases lay between the germline ends. As DNA, the CDR3 is TGTGCCAGCAGCCAGTGGGACGGGGCCTCTGGAAACACCATATATTTT. The encoded protein is CASSQWDGASGNTIYF.

The rearrangement joins TRBV11-2 to TRBJ2-5; D is ambiguous. The J call is in doubt because the DNA end fits TRBJ2-1 better. Germline lookup yields CDR1 SGHAT and CDR2 FQNNGV. The CDR3 runs 14 residues. As DNA, the CDR3 is TGTGCCAGCAGCTTAGATCGCGGAGAGCTTGAGCAGTTCTTC. This translates into CASSLDRGELEQFF.

J is TRBJ2-1 and V is TRBV5-1; 7 positions agree with TRBD2. The assigned J gene may be wrong: the sequence end matches TRBJ2-7 better. This CDR3 has 16 amino acids. The V gene's germline CDR1 is SGHRS and CDR2 YFSETQ. CDR3 nucleotide sequence: TGCGCCAGCAGCTCGACTAGCCCTCTCCACTCCTACGAGCAGTACTTC. Translating gives CASSSTSPLHSYEQYF.

This clonotype was observed a handful of times. The rearrangement uses TRBV20-1 and TRBJ2-3; D remains ambiguous. The CDR3 covers 11 residues. Between the trimmed V and J ends, which lost 5 bases and 8 bases, there was a span of 11 bases. Germline assignment: CDR1 DFQATT and CDR2 SNEGSKA (reference sequence). The CDR3 nucleotides read TGCAGTGCTCTCAGCAGGCGTACGCAGTATTTT. As protein: CSALSRRTQYF.

This chain links TRBV7-9 with TRBJ1-5; 10 bases fit TRBD1. CDR3 length equals 16 residues. Germline loops: CDR1 SEHNR, CDR2 FQNEAQ (reference sequence). After removal of 5 bases from V and 4 bases from J, the junction contained 8 bases not matched to a gene. The CDR3 here is CASSTGTGELNQPQHF. For the CDR3, the DNA is TGTGCCAGCAGCACCGGGACAGGGGAACTTAATCAGCCCCAGCATTTT.

This clonotype was counted a single time. CDR3 DNA: TGCGCCAGCAGCTTGGAGGGGCTCCGGCGTGGCACAGATACGCAGTATTTT. It is translated as CASSLEGLRRGTDTQYF. J is TRBJ2-3 and V is TRBV5-1; a possible D gene is TRBD1 (5 bases). Germline CDR1 SGHRS, CDR2 YFSETQ. V lost 0 bases, J lost 1 base, and 15 bases lay in between. The CDR3 totals 17 residues. Complete variable domain (other parts from reference TRBV5-1 and TRBJ2-3): KAGVTQTPRYLIKTRGQQVTLSCSPISGHRSVSWYQQTPGQGLQFLFEYFSETQRNKGNFPGRFSGRQFSNSRSEMNVSTLELGDSALYLCASSLEGLRRGTDTQYFGPGTRLTVL.

The chain couples TRBV5-5 to TRBJ2-7; D is undetermined. Trimming shortened V by 0 bases and J by 2 bases, and 9 bases separated the two germline ends. From germline, CDR1 is SGHKS and CDR2 YYEKEE (reference sequence). This CDR3 contains 14 residues. For the CDR3, the DNA is TGTGCCAGCAGCTTGGCCCGCCAGACCTACGAGCAGTACTTC. Translation: CASSLARQTYEQYF.